This T cell receptor beta chain originates from a study of blood T cell repertoires in COVID-19. Looking at the study overall: Nucleic acid was either cDNA or gDNA, and it came from T cells, B-cell-depleted T cells, or PBMCs.

Per the original data handling: How many nucleated cells were present was estimated from reference gene primer amplification. Sequencing was performed with immunoSEQ multiplex PCR; in TCRdb, only in-frame clones are kept and a portion is missing. The V and J calls and clone size come from that table; D and trimming were worked out from the DNA. The repertoire holds approximately 210,000 clones, with under 90% as singletons. The germline gives CDR1 LGHNA, CDR2 YNFKEQ. The V and J ends lost 3 bases and 1 base, in that order; junction bases with no gene match: 2. This CDR3 comprises 14 residues. This clone has only a few counts.

The chain recombines TRBV4-2 with TRBJ1-2; 7 bases agree with TRBD1. The sample consisted of peripheral blood. The TCR sequence derives from a human donor in a cohort sampled during active COVID-19. CDR3 sequence reads: CASSQDRNNYGYTF. CDR3 sequence (DNA): TGTGCCAGCAGCCAGGACAGGAATAACTATGGCTACACCTTC.